A selection of T cell receptor beta chains follows, all from one sample in a study of T cell repertoires in cytomegalovirus infection. Their target antigens are unknown. TCRdb processed the reads anew with MiXCR; each CDR3 protein has one entry. The table lists hundreds of thousands of distinct CDR3 sequences, roughly 36% of them singletons. The material sequenced was cultured PBMCs, taken from culture after CMV antigen stimulation. Receptor source: a human donor in good health (CMV status not recorded). Some clones in this sample may be carry-over from other donors' samples. Each CDR3 is given with its conserved first and last residue. The order of the fields is V gene, J gene, D gene, clone size, CDR3 DNA, CDR3 protein. D genes are given only for firm matches. A row's size may be missing; if present it is once, few, many or a size class.

V: TRBV20-1; J: TRBJ2-5; D: TRBD2; size: .; DNA: TGCAGTGCTAGGGGGGGACTAACCCAAGAGACCCAGTACTTC; CDR3: CSARGGLTQETQYF
V: TRBV20-1; J: TRBJ1-5; D: .; size: .; DNA: TGCAGTGCTAGAGATAGTCTGGCCTACCCTAATCAGCCCCAGCATTTT; CDR3: CSARDSLAYPNQPQHF
V: TRBV12-3/TRBV12-4; J: TRBJ2-5; D: TRBD2; size: .; DNA: TGTGCCAGCAGCCGGGGACTAGCGGGTAAAGGGCAAGAGATCCAGTACTTC; CDR3: CASSRGLAGKGQEIQYF
V: TRBV5-1; J: TRBJ2-1; D: .; size: .; DNA: TGCGCCAGCAGCTTGGCCTTGGACAGACTCAATGAGCAGTTCTTC; CDR3: CASSLALDRLNEQFF
V: TRBV5-6; J: TRBJ2-1; D: .; size: .; DNA: TGTGCCAGCAGCTCCCTGAGGGCTACCAATGAGCAGTTCTTC; CDR3: CASSSLRATNEQFF
V: TRBV7-2; J: TRBJ2-5; D: TRBD1; size: few; DNA: TGTGCCAGCAGCTCGACAGGGCAGGGAGAGACCCAGTACTTC; CDR3: CASSSTGQGETQYF
V: TRBV7-6; J: TRBJ1-2; D: TRBD1; size: .; DNA: TGTGCCAGCAGCCAAACCCGGACAGGGGATGGCTACACCTTC; CDR3: CASSQTRTGDGYTF
V: TRBV12-5; J: TRBJ2-3; D: .; size: few; DNA: TGTGCTAGTGGTTTGTCCCGGCGCCTCACAGATACGCAGTATTTT; CDR3: CASGLSRRLTDTQYF
V: TRBV12-3/TRBV12-4; J: TRBJ2-1; D: .; size: few; DNA: TGTGCCAGCAGTCCAGCGGGACACCTCAATGAGCAGTTCTTC; CDR3: CASSPAGHLNEQFF
V: TRBV20-1; J: TRBJ1-4; D: TRBD1; size: .; DNA: TGCAGTGCTAACAGGGGGTTTGATAATGAAAAACTGTTTTTT; CDR3: CSANRGFDNEKLFF
V: TRBV27; J: TRBJ2-5; D: TRBD2; size: .; DNA: TGTGCCAGCAGTTCCCCGACTAGCGGGAAAGAGACCCAGTACTTC; CDR3: CASSSPTSGKETQYF
V: TRBV7-6; J: TRBJ2-3; D: .; size: .; DNA: TGTGCCAGCAGCCGGGGCGGAGGGAGAACCACAGATACGCAGTATTTT; CDR3: CASSRGGGRTTDTQYF
V: TRBV7-2; J: TRBJ2-7; D: TRBD1; size: many; DNA: TGTGCCAGCAGCTTATTATTCTCGGGACAGGGTGTCTACGAGCAGTACTTC; CDR3: CASSLLFSGQGVYEQYF
V: TRBV19; J: TRBJ1-5; D: TRBD1; size: .; DNA: TGTGCCAGCGGGGGACAGGGTGAACAGCCCCAGCATTTT; CDR3: CASGGQGEQPQHF
V: TRBV7-2; J: TRBJ2-5; D: .; size: many; DNA: TGTGCCAGCAGCTACCAAGAGACCCAGTACTTC; CDR3: CASSYQETQYF
V: TRBV6-5; J: TRBJ2-7; D: .; size: few; DNA: TGTGCCAGCAGTTACTCCCGAACTGCGATCTCCGAGCAGTACTTC; CDR3: CASSYSRTAISEQYF
V: TRBV14; J: TRBJ1-2; D: .; size: .; DNA: TGTGCCAGCAGCCAAGCCGGAAGGTACGGCTACACCTTC; CDR3: CASSQAGRYGYTF
V: TRBV18; J: TRBJ1-2; D: .; size: .; DNA: TGTGCCAGCCGGGCCGGGGGGGGACCCTATGGCTACACCTTC; CDR3: CASRAGGGPYGYTF
V: TRBV7-6; J: TRBJ1-3; D: .; size: many; DNA: TGTGCCAGCAGAAACCCGTGGGGGGGTAGCTCTGGAAACACCATATATTTT; CDR3: CASRNPWGGSSGNTIYF
V: TRBV28; J: TRBJ1-4; D: TRBD1; size: .; DNA: TGTGCCAGCAGCCTGCCCGGGACAGGGTTTGAAAAACTGTTTTTT; CDR3: CASSLPGTGFEKLFF
V: TRBV6-2/TRBV6-3; J: TRBJ1-5; D: .; size: .; DNA: TGTGCCAGCAGTTACTCCCATCAGCCCCAGCATTTT; CDR3: CASSYSHQPQHF
V: TRBV12-3/TRBV12-4; J: TRBJ2-7; D: .; size: .; DNA: TGTGCCAGCAGTTTATCGGGGGAGGCGAGTCCCTACGAGCAGTACTTC; CDR3: CASSLSGEASPYEQYF
V: TRBV12-3/TRBV12-4; J: TRBJ2-1; D: .; size: .; DNA: TGTGCCAGCAGTTTAGACGCGGGACCCAACGATGAGCAGTTCTTC; CDR3: CASSLDAGPNDEQFF
V: TRBV6-1; J: TRBJ2-7; D: .; size: .; DNA: TGTGCCAGCACCGGGCGGGGACTCAACTCCTACGAGCAGTACTTC; CDR3: CASTGRGLNSYEQYF
V: TRBV7-6; J: TRBJ2-3; D: .; size: few; DNA: TGTGCCAGCAGCTTAATAGGGGGGCCAGATACGCAGTATTTT; CDR3: CASSLIGGPDTQYF
V: TRBV5-1; J: TRBJ2-7; D: TRBD2; size: .; DNA: TGCGCCAGCACCCCGGGGGCTAGCGGGTACCCTACTGACGAGCAGTACTTC; CDR3: CASTPGASGYPTDEQYF
V: TRBV6-1; J: TRBJ2-3; D: TRBD2; size: .; DNA: TGTGCCAGCAGTGAAGCTCGCCTAGCGGGGTTCACAGATACGCAGTATTTT; CDR3: CASSEARLAGFTDTQYF
V: TRBV6-2/TRBV6-3; J: TRBJ2-7; D: .; size: few; DNA: TGTGCCAGCAGTTACCGGGCCCGAGGTAGGCACGAGCAGTACTTC; CDR3: CASSYRARGRHEQYF
V: TRBV11-2; J: TRBJ2-1; D: .; size: .; DNA: TGTGCCAGCAGACCGGGACCCTCTTTAGATGAGCAGTTCTTC; CDR3: CASRPGPSLDEQFF
V: TRBV7-2; J: TRBJ2-3; D: TRBD2; size: few; DNA: TGTGCCAGCAGATTGCGGGAGGGCCGTGATACGCAGTATTTT; CDR3: CASRLREGRDTQYF
V: TRBV12-3/TRBV12-4; J: TRBJ2-5; D: TRBD2; size: .; DNA: TGTGCCAGCAGTAACAGCGGGAGCACAGAGACCCAGTACTTC; CDR3: CASSNSGSTETQYF
V: TRBV12-3/TRBV12-4; J: TRBJ2-1; D: TRBD2; size: few; DNA: TGTGCCAGCAGTCTCGGGACTACTGACAATGAGCAGTTCTTC; CDR3: CASSLGTTDNEQFF
V: TRBV24-1; J: TRBJ2-1; D: .; size: .; DNA: TGTGCCACCAGTGGATCGATGGGGGATGAGCAGTTCTTC; CDR3: CATSGSMGDEQFF
V: TRBV6-5; J: TRBJ2-7; D: .; size: few; DNA: TGTGCCAGCAGTTATTCTAAGGGGCGGAGGGCGCAGTACTTC; CDR3: CASSYSKGRRAQYF
V: TRBV29-1; J: TRBJ2-1; D: .; size: .; DNA: TGCAGCGTAGACTTCTACAATGAGCAGTTCTTC; CDR3: CSVDFYNEQFF
V: TRBV12-3/TRBV12-4; J: TRBJ2-3; D: TRBD2; size: few; DNA: TGTGCCAGCAGTTACTATAGCGGGAGGGGCACAGATACGCAGTATTTT; CDR3: CASSYYSGRGTDTQYF
V: TRBV11-3; J: TRBJ2-1; D: TRBD1; size: .; DNA: TGTGCCAGCAGCTCTTCCTCGGACAGGGTGCGGGATGAGCAGTTCTTC; CDR3: CASSSSSDRVRDEQFF
V: TRBV19; J: TRBJ2-2; D: .; size: .; DNA: TGTGCCAGTAGTATAGGGGGTCACGGGGAGCTGTTTTTT; CDR3: CASSIGGHGELFF
V: TRBV7-9; J: TRBJ2-2; D: .; size: few; DNA: TGTGCCAGCAGCTTTGATAGAAGCAACAGGAACACCGGGGAGCTGTTTTTT; CDR3: CASSFDRSNRNTGELFF
V: TRBV7-9; J: TRBJ2-1; D: .; size: .; DNA: TGTGCCAGCAGCAGCACAGCGGCATACAATGAGCAGTTCTTC; CDR3: CASSSTAAYNEQFF
V: TRBV20-1; J: TRBJ1-1; D: .; size: .; DNA: TGCAGTGCCGCACCCCAGTTTGGTGGAACTGAAGCTTTCTTT; CDR3: CSAAPQFGGTEAFF
V: TRBV19; J: TRBJ2-3; D: .; size: few; DNA: TGTGCCAGTGGGCAGGATACGCAGTATTTT; CDR3: CASGQDTQYF
V: TRBV5-1; J: TRBJ2-3; D: .; size: few; DNA: TGCGCCAGCAGACGGAGGGGGGGCCAGAGGACAGATACGCAGTATTTT; CDR3: CASRRRGGQRTDTQYF